Reported below is one TCR beta chain. Its antigen is not yet known. One base away there is no much larger clone; base qualities are not given. Other DNA sequences in the sample encode the same CDR3. V is trimmed back by 3 bases and J by 8 bases, and the junction contains 5 bases that no gene match accounts for. Per the germline V gene, KGHSH is the CDR1 and LQKENI is the CDR2. The CDR3 spans 14 residues, from the cysteine through the phenylalanine. Only the CDR3 portion is preserved as DNA: 42 bases, with reading frame beginning at the first base. This record comes from a study of T cell responses to AZD1222 COVID-19 vaccine (dated by TCRdb to about 2021). Regarding the study in general: AZD1222 recipients given second doses at about 4 weeks or at about 12 weeks were pooled, since spike-specific TCR depth and breadth were not found to differ between the two schedules. TCR sequencing was performed for about 250 trial participants, of whom roughly 200 were given two doses of AZD1222 and 26 were given two doses of MenACWY control vaccine. Trial participants were enrolled by age into 18-55, 56-69 and 70-plus year subgroups, with about 150, 28 and 57 TCR-sequenced participants respectively. Study-wide conclusions, independent of this receptor: Because no samples from the day 14 peak response were available, repertoires could be characterized only after the peak T cell response. Reportedly, almost half of the unique spike-specific TCRs recognized epitopes lying outside the regions that are mutated in the B.1.351 and B.1.1.7 variants. Conclusions about previously exposed vaccinees were limited because only a handful of AZD1222 recipients were SARS-CoV-2 seropositive at baseline. The 56-69-year group was small, and its depth increase did not reach significance, likely because of low power. Spike-specific TCR breadth and depth rose significantly after two AZD1222 doses compared with day 0 and with MenACWY recipients. The vaccine-associated CD4 TCRs covered the entire spike protein, and the dominant responses fell in regions 160-218 and 743-854. Participants were mostly white British, with more females than males. The authors suggested clonal diversity may have been underestimated.

The time point label, as the study defines it: baseline before first vaccination. The vaccinee samples were drawn from two UK trials, COV001 and COV002, one of which was a single-blind randomized controlled phase 2/3 trial testing AZD1222 (ChAdOx1 nCoV-19) in healthy adults. Trial participant PBMC samples were collected at day 0 and day 28 after the second dose for TCRbeta chain sequencing. The CDR3 regions of human TCRbeta chains were analyzed by immunosequencing. The original methods were these. TCRs in the repertoires were compared against a reference library of SARS-CoV-2-specific TCRs that had been generated with the MIRA antigen-specificity platform. Breadth meant the fraction of unique TCRs that were SARS-CoV-2-associated, whereas depth meant the fraction of total T cells that were SARS-CoV-2-associated. Using the MIRA data, each spike-specific TCR was assigned both to the spike region to which the TCR was reactive and to a CD4 or CD8 class. Log10-transformed breadth and depth values were compared by one-way ANOVA with Sidak's multiple comparisons tests. The clones in this table, taken by TCRdb from immuneACCESS, are in-frame only. Not every clone is retained; where verified, under half of the shortfall comes from an unresolved V gene, and the cause of the rest is unknown. V and J calls and clone size are those listed in that table; D and trimming were worked out from the DNA. The sample table shows 90,000 to 130,000 clones, and 81% are seen once. Approximately 5% of the sample goes to the ten largest clones.

The receptor's source is an adult in good health. This specimen was peripheral blood, taken on day 0 of AZD1222 vaccination. The V gene is TRBV18 and the J gene is TRBJ1-4, with 8 bases aligning to TRBD1. CDR3 protein: CASSPGTGKEKLFF. DNA sequence: TGTGCCAGCTCACCCGGGACAGGAAAGGAAAAACTGTTTTTT.